The clone carrying this T cell receptor (beta chain) was recorded many times. Its specificity is not known. The data originate from a study of early T cells in non-severe SARS-CoV-2 infection. The study, taken as a whole, reports: In VDJdb matching, anti-spike CD8 responses were favored while private and CD4 specificities went missing.

Individual cDNA molecules were tagged with unique molecular identifiers, the study reported. TCRdb analysed the 5' RACE reads with MiXCR anew, one entry per CDR3 protein. The sample yields some 78,000 distinct CDR3 sequences, roughly 13% seen once. This CDR3 spans 12 amino acids. V was pared by 4 bases and J by 7 bases, with 10 bases between. Germline V gene sequence: CDR1 ENHRY, CDR2 SYGVKD. Material for sequencing was whole blood. The sequence was obtained from an adult who was a healthcare worker with PCR-confirmed SARS-CoV-2 infection or an uninfected control (not recorded which). This sequence joins TRBV10-3 and TRBJ1-1; D remains ambiguous. CDR3 sequence (DNA): TGTGCCATCAGTGGGGTGGACGGTGAAGCTTTCTTT. Translation gives CAISGVDGEAFF.